The TCR beta chain under discussion was sequenced for a study of cytomegalovirus exposure and HLA in healthy donors. Study context: Roughly 80 million unique TCRs from HLA-typed donors were held in an early data release.

PCR primers comprised 60 Vbeta and 13 Jbeta primers. Some clones are missing from TCRdb's copy, which holds only in-frame ones; the method was immunoSEQ multiplex PCR. The sample lists over 100,000 clones; 70% to 90% were seen once. Details on this clone: What it recognizes is unknown.

Findings and caveats of the study: Highly shared variants forming one cluster were likely a sequencing artifact.

The sequenced sample was PBMCs. The sequence was obtained from a man aged 35 to 55 in good health and CMV-seronegative.

The CDR3 protein is CASSFKRFTDTQYF. The DNA of the CDR3 is TGTGCCAGCAGTTTTAAGCGGTTCACAGATACGCAGTATTTT. This chain uses TRBV27 with TRBJ2-3, with D perhaps TRBD2 (5 bases). V was cut by 3 bases and J by 2 bases, with 9 bases left in between. This CDR3 comprises 14 residues. Germline V lookup: CDR1 MNHEY, CDR2 SMNVEV (reference sequence).